The next 6 T cell receptor beta chains were all read from a single sample in a study of blood T cell repertoires in COVID-19. The data were produced by immunoSEQ multiplex PCR, yet TCRdb's version contains in-frame clones alone and is incomplete. The table records hundreds of thousands of clones, about nine tenths of them present only once. The sequencing sample was made of PBMCs or T cells enriched from blood (not recorded which). The receptors stem from a woman in her forties or fifties who had been exposed to COVID-19.

This chain connects TRBV6-5 to TRBJ1-1; D is perhaps TRBD1 (6 bases). Trimming took off 3 bases at V and 4 bases at J, with 15 bases between the two ends. Per the germline V gene, CDR1 is MNHEY and CDR2 is SVGAGI. This CDR3 comprises 15 residues. The CDR3 nucleotides read TGTGCCAGCAGTTATTTCCTGGGGGCGGGCACTGAAGCTTTCTTT. Its translation: CASSYFLGAGTEAFF.

The chain employs TRBV12-3 or TRBV12-4 and TRBJ1-2, with 7 bases matching TRBD1. Germline trimming cut 4 bases from V and 7 bases from J; bases unmatched to any gene: 6. The CDR3 has 13 residues. CDR3 sequence: CASSSGQVAGYTF. The CDR3 DNA follows: TGTGCCAGCAGTTCCGGACAGGTCGCTGGCTACACCTTC.

The rearrangement uses TRBV7-9 and TRBJ2-1, with TRBD2 identical over 14 bases. Per germline, CDR1 SEHNR and CDR2 FQNEAQ (reference sequence). CDR3 length: 15 amino acids. V lost 5 bases to trimming and J lost 4 bases; unmatched junction nucleotides: 1. This CDR3 is CASSRTSGGYNEQFF. In nucleotides, the CDR3 is TGTGCCAGCAGCCGGACTAGCGGGGGGTACAATGAGCAGTTCTTC.

The J gene is TRBJ1-3, the V gene TRBV7-2, with 7 bases that match TRBD1. V lost 5 bases, J lost 2 bases, and 3 bases stayed unmatched. Germline V gene lookup returns CDR1 SGHTA and CDR2 FQGNSA. The CDR3 consists of 14 residues. The CDR3 DNA is TGTGCCAGCAGCCGCGACAGGGCTGGAAACACCATATATTTT. Protein product: CASSRDRAGNTIYF.

The chain couples TRBV4-1 to TRBJ2-7; the D gene is possibly TRBD2 (7 bases). CDR3 length equals 16 residues. Germline assignment: CDR1 MGHRA and CDR2 YSYEKL. Trimming stripped 3 bases from V and 3 bases from J, with 18 bases between. The CDR3 DNA sequence: TGCGCCAGCAGCCAGGGGGGGCTAAGAGACTACTACGAGCAGTACTTC. It codes for CASSQGGLRDYYEQYF.

This sequence joins TRBV18 and TRBJ2-2; D might be TRBD1 (6 bases). The CDR3 extends over 17 amino acids. V was trimmed by 2 bases and J by 5 bases, leaving 18 bases between them. Germline CDR1 and CDR2: KGHSH and LQKENI. The CDR3 loop is CASSPNLQQGRTGELFF. The CDR3 DNA sequence: TGTGCCAGCTCACCAAATCTTCAACAGGGAAGGACCGGGGAGCTGTTTTTT.